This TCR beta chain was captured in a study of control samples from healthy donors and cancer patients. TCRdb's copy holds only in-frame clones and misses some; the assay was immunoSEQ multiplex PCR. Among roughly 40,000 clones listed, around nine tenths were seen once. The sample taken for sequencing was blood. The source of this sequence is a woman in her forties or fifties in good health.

CDR3 amino acids: CASSPAGETQYF. CDR3 DNA sequence: TGTGCCAGCAGCCCCGCGGGCGAGACCCAGTACTTC. The V gene is TRBV5-4, the J gene TRBJ2-5; tentatively, D is TRBD2 (5 bases). Germline lookup yields CDR1 SGHNT and CDR2 YYREEE (reference sequence). This CDR3 region has 12 residues. V dropped 4 bases and J dropped 5 bases, with 9 bases sitting between them.